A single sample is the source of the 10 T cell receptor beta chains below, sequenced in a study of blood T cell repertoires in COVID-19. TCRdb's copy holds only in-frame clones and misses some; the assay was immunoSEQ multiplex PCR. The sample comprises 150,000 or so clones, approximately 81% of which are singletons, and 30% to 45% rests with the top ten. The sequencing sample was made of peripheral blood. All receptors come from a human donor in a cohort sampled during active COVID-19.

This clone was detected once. Here the CDR3 reads CASSQKRDRQDYEQYF. The CDR3 DNA reads as TGCGCCAGCAGCCAAAAACGGGACAGGCAGGACTACGAGCAGTACTTC. The genes are TRBV4-1 and TRBJ2-7; 8 bases agree with TRBD1. In germline, CDR1 is MGHRA, CDR2 YSYEKL. The CDR3 consists of 16 residues. With V trimmed by 2 bases and J by 3 bases, 9 bases remained unmatched.

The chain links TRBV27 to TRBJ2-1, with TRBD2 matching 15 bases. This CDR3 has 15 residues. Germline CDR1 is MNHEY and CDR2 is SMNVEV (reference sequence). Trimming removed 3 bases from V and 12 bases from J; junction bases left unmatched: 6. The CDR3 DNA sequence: TGTGCCAGCAGTTTCGGACTAGCGGGGGGGTTTAGGCAGTTCTTC. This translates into CASSFGLAGGFRQFF.

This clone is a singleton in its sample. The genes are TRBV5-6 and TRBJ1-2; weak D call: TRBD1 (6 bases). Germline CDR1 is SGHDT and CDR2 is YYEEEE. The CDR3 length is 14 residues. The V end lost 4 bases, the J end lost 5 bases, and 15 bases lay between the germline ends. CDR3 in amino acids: CASSPGGGRYGYTF. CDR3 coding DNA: TGTGCCAGCAGCCCCGGCGGGGGGCGGTATGGCTACACCTTC. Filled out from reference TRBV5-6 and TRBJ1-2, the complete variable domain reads DAGVTQSPTHLIKTRGQQVTLRCSPKSGHDTVSWYQQALGQGPQFIFQYYEEEERQRGNFPDRFSGHQFPNYSSELNVNALLLGDSALYLCASSPGGGRYGYTFGSGTRLTVV.

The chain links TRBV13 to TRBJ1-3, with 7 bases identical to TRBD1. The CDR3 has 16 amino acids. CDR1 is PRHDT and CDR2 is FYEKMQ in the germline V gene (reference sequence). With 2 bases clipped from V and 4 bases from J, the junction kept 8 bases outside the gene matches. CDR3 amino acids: CASSLTTGRLGNTIYF. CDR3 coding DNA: TGTGCCAGCAGCTTAACGACAGGGCGCTTGGGAAACACCATATATTTT.

CDR3 in amino acids: CASSLAPGDNEQYF. The CDR3 DNA follows: TGCGCCAGCAGCTTGGCCCCAGGGGATAACGAGCAGTACTTC. V is TRBV5-1 and J is TRBJ2-7, with a weak D call TRBD1 (6 bases). Per germline, CDR1 SGHRS and CDR2 YFSETQ. The CDR3 totals 14 residues. Deletions cut 0 bases from V and 5 bases from J, with 12 bases between.

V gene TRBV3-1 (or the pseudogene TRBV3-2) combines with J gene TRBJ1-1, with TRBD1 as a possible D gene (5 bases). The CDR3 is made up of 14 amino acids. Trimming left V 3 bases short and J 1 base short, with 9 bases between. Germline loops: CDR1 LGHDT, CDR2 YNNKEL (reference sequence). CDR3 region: CASSHDQGNTEAFF. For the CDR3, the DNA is TGTGCCAGCAGCCATGATCAGGGGAACACTGAAGCTTTCTTT.

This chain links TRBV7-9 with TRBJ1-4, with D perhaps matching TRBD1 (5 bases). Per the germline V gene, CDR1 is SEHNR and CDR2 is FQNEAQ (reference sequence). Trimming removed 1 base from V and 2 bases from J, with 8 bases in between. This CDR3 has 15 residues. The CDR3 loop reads CASSLESGTNEKLFF. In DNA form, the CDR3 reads TGTGCCAGCAGCTTAGAATCAGGGACTAATGAAAAACTGTTTTTT.

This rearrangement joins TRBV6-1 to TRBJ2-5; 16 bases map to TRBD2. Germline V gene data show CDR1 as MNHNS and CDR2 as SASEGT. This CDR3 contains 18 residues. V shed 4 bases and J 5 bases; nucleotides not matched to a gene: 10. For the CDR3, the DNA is TGTGCCAGCAGTGCTTCAGCCCCGGGACTAGCGGGGGGGGAGACCCAGTACTTC. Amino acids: CASSASAPGLAGGETQYF.

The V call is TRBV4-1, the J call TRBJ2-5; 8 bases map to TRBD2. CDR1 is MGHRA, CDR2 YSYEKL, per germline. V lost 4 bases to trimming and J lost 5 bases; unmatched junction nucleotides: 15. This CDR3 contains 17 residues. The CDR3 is CASSPVGMAGGGETQYF. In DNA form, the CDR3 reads TGCGCCAGCAGCCCGGTGGGGATGGCGGGGGGCGGGGAGACCCAGTACTTC.

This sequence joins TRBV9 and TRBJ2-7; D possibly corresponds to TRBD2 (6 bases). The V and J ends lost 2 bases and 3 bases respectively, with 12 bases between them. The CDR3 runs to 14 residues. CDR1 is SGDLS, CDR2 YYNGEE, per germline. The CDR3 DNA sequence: TGTGCCAGCAGCGTTGGGGACTTAATCTACGAGCAGTACTTC. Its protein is CASSVGDLIYEQYF.